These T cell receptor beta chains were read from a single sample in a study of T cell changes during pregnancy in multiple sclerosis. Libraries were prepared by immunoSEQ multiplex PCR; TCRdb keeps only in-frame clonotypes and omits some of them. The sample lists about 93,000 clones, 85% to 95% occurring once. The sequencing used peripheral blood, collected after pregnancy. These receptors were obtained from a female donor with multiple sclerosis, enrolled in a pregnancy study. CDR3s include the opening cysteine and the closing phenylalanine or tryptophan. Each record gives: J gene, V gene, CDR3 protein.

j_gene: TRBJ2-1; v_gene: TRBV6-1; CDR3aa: CASRLAGGPGEQFF
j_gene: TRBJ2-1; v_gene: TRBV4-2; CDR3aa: CASSQVPAGGPSEFF
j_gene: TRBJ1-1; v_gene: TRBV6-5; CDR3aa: CASSYSSGLNTEAFF
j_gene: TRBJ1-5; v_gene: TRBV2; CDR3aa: CASNRVGDQPQHF
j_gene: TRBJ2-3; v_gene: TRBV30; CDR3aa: CAWGRETQYF
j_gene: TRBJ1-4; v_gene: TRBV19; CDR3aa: CASSNYQGRGDEKLFF
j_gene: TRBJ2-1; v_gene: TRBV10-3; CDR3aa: CAISDHTKRGANEQFF
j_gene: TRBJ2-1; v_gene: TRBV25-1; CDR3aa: CASGQQGYEQFF
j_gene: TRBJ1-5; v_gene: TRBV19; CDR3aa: CASLSTGDFSNQPQHF
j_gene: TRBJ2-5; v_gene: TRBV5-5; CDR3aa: CASSLSAGAGETQYF
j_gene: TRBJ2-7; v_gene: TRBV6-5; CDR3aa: CASSRLAGEQYF
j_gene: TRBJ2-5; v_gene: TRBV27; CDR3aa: CASSFLTGGALETQYF
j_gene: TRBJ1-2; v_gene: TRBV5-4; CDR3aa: CASSQDSYGYTF
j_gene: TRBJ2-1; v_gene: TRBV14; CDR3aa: CASSQDTGVFIDEQFF
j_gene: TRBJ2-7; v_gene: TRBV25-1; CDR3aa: CASSEGQASSYEQYF
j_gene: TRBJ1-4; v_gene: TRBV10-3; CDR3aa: CAISEEQGPTNEKLFF
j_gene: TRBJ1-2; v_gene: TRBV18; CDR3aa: CASSPPSTVNYGYTF
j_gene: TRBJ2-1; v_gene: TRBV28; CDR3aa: CASSQRGDFYNEQFF
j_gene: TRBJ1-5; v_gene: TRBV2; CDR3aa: CASSAGRGSNQPQHF
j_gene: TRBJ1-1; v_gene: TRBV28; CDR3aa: CASTLRGGTEAFF
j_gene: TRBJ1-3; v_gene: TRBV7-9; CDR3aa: CASSLKPDGSSGNTIYF
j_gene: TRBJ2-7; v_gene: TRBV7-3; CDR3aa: CASSLMSGTSAQYF
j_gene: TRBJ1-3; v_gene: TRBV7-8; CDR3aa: CASSLAPSGTGNTIYF
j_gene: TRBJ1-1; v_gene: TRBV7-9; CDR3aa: CASSTGTANTEAFF
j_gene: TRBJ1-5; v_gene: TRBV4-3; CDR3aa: CASSWETGRNQPQHF
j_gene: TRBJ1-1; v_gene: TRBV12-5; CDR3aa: CASDVQPSNTEAFF
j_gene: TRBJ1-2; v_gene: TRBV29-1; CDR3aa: CSVGGYYGYTF
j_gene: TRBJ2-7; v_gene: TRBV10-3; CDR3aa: CAISGDRGSNEQYF
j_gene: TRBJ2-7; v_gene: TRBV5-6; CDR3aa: CASSLGDSQQQYF
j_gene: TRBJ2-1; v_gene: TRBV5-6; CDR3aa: CASSLVSRTANEQFF
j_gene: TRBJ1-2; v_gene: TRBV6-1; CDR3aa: CASSAGSRGLANYGYTF
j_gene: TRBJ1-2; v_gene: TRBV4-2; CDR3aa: CASSQGQASGGYTF
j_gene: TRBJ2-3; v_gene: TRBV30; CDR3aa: CAWDGGGANTQYF
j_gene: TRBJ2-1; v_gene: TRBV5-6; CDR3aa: CASSFWGRANEQFF
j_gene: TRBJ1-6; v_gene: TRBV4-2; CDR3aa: CASSQGVQGRRSPLHF
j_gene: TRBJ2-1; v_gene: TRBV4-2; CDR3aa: CASSQDRGRDEQFF
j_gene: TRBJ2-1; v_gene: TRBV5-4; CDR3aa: CASSSRDRDYNEQFF
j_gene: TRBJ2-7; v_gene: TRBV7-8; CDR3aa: CASSLRSGYEQYF
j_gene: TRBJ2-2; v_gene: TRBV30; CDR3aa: CAWTKRQGTGELFF
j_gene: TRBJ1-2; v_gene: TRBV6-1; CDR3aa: CASTSDRTAGYGYTF
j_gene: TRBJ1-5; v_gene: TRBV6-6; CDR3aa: CASSPGQGNQPQHF
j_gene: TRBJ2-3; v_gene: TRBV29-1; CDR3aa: CSVGTLDTDTQYF
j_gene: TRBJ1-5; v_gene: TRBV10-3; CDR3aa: CAISEDRYQPQHF
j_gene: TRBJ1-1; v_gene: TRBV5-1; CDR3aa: CASSARASEAFF
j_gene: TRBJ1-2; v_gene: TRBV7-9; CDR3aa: CASSLSDNYGYTF
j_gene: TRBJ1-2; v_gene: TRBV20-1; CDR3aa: CSALTGNGYTF
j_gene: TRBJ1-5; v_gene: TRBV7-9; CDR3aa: CASSWTGDQPQHF
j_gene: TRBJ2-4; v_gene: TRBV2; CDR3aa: CASTPGQILAKNIQYF
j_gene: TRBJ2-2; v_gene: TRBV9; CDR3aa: CASSGDREDGELFF
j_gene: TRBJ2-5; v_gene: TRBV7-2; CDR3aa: CASRDTFKGQETQYF
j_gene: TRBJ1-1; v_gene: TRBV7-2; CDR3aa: CASSLDWAEAFF
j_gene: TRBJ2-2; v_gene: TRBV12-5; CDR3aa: CASGLGQVNTGELFF
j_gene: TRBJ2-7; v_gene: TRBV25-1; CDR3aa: CASSAPDRQSPYEQYF
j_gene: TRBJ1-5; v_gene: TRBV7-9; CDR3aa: CASSLGSVSNQPQHF